This TCR beta chain emerged from a study of control samples from healthy donors and cancer patients (dated by TCRdb to about 2020). The germline V end is reduced by 4 bases and the J end by 4 bases; junction bases left unmatched: 6. CDR1 and CDR2, per the germline V gene (reference sequence), are SGHNT and YYREEE. The CDR3 starts with the cysteine, ends with the phenylalanine, and has 14 residues. The CDR3 DNA has 42 bases and is translated from base 1. A note on this clone: Its target antigen remains unknown. Base-call qualities are not available, and no considerably larger clone is one nucleotide away.

Libraries came from the immunoSEQ multiplex PCR assay. The clones in this table, taken by TCRdb from immuneACCESS, are in-frame only. Not every clone is retained; where verified, under half of the shortfall comes from an unresolved V gene, and the cause of the rest is unknown. The sample has 100,000 to 150,000 clones on record, 85% to 95% of them singletons. The top ten clones comprise roughly 8.8% of the sample. The rearrangement combines TRBV5-4 with TRBJ1-2; 8 nucleotides in the junction match TRBD1. The sequencing input was blood. This sequence was found in a man in his late teens or twenties in good health. CDR3 sequence: CASSGQGFGYGYTF. The bases read TGTGCCAGCAGCGGACAGGGATTCGGCTATGGCTACACCTTC.